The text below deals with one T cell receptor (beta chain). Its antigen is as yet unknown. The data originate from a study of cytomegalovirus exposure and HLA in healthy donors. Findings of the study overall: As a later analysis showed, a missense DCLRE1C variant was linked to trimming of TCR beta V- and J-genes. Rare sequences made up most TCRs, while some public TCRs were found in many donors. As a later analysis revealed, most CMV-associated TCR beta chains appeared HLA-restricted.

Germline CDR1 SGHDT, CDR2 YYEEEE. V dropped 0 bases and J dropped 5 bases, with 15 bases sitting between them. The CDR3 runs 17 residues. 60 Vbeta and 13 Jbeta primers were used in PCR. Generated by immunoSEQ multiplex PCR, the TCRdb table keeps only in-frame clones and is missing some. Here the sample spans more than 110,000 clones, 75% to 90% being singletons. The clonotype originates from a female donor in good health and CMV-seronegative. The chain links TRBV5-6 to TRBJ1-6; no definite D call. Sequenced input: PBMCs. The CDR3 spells CASSLGGGLTNNSPLHF. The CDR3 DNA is TGTGCCAGCAGCTTGGGGGGAGGTCTCACGAATAATTCACCCCTCCACTTT.